The clone carrying this T cell receptor beta chain appeared a single time. Authors' methods: Scientists estimated how many nucleated cells there were by amplifying reference gene primers. The method was immunoSEQ multiplex PCR; TCRdb's version includes in-frame clones alone and lacks a portion of them. D and trimming were read from the DNA, whereas the V and J calls and clone size are those reported in that table. The sample shows some 130,000 clones, around 79% of them seen only once. The germline gives CDR1 MNHEY, CDR2 SVGAGI. CDR3 length equals 13 residues. The V and J ends lost 8 bases and 2 bases respectively, with 12 bases between them. The data were obtained in a study of blood T cell repertoires in COVID-19. Across the whole study: Samples taken during acute and convalescent COVID-19 were collected in the United States, Italy and Spain. T cells, B-cell-depleted T cells, or PBMCs supplied cDNA or gDNA.

The sequence came from a man in his fifties or sixties with acute or convalescent COVID-19. The chain carries TRBV6-5 and TRBJ1-2; tentatively, D is TRBD1 (6 bases). Sequenced sample: peripheral blood. In DNA form, the CDR3 reads TGTGCCAGCGCTCTAACAGGGAACTATGGCTACACCTTC. This sequence encodes CASALTGNYGYTF.